The next 24 T cell receptor beta chains were all read from a single sample in a study of cytomegalovirus exposure and HLA in healthy donors. With 60 Vbeta and 13 Jbeta primers, the PCR was carried out. Clones were sequenced by immunoSEQ multiplex PCR, and TCRdb holds only the in-frame ones, with some missing. The sample lists 200,000 or so clones, around 80% occurring once. Sequencing input: PBMCs. These receptors were collected from a girl aged 2 to 10 in good health and CMV-seronegative.

The chain employs TRBV13 and TRBJ2-7; D not resolved. Germline V gene sequence: CDR1 PRHDT, CDR2 FYEKMQ (reference sequence). The germline V and J ends were trimmed by 5 bases and 4 bases, with 12 bases remaining between them. The CDR3 has 13 amino acids. CDR3 in DNA: TGTGCCAGCAGCCGTCTTGAGGAATACGAGCAGTACTTC. Translated: CASSRLEEYEQYF.

V and J are TRBV6-1 and TRBJ2-1, with 8 bases aligning to TRBD2. The length of the CDR3 is 17 residues. V lost 4 bases to trimming and J lost 0 bases; unmatched junction nucleotides: 8. Per germline, CDR1 MNHNS and CDR2 SASEGT. The CDR3 DNA is TGTGCCAGCAGTGTCGGTATAGCGGGGATCTCCTACAATGAGCAGTTCTTC. Translation: CASSVGIAGISYNEQFF.

V gene TRBV30 combines with J gene TRBJ2-7; 9 positions match TRBD2. The CDR3 has 15 amino acids. Germline CDR1 and CDR2: GTSNPN and SVGIG (reference sequence). V lost 0 bases to trimming and J lost 2 bases; unmatched junction nucleotides: 5. Written as DNA, the CDR3 is TGTGCCTGGAGTGTACCGGCTAGCGGGACCTACGAGCAGTACTTC. Translated, it gives CAWSVPASGTYEQYF.

This chain links TRBV30 with TRBJ1-1; D gene ambiguous. Germline V gene data show CDR1 as GTSNPN and CDR2 as SVGIG (reference sequence). CDR3 length: 13 amino acids. With 2 bases removed from V and 0 bases from J, the gap between germline ends came to 7 bases. DNA of the CDR3: TGTGCCTGGAGTCCACTCATGAACACTGAAGCTTTCTTT. Amino acid sequence: CAWSPLMNTEAFF. Full variable domain (missing parts from reference TRBV30 and TRBJ1-1): SQTIHQWPATLVQPVGSPLSLECTVEGTSNPNLYWYRQAAGRGLQLLFYSVGIGQISSEVPQNLSASRPQDRQFILSSKKLLLSDSGFYLCAWSPLMNTEAFFGQGTRLTVV.

V gene TRBV19 combines with J gene TRBJ1-2; D gene unclear. The germline V gene encodes CDR1 LNHDA and CDR2 SQIVND (reference sequence). The CDR3 contains 13 residues. V dropped 3 bases and J dropped 4 bases, with 9 bases sitting between them. CDR3 residues: CASSISGGYGYTF. In nucleotides, the CDR3 is TGTGCCAGTAGTATCTCTGGAGGCTATGGCTACACCTTC.

The rearrangement uses TRBV10-2 and TRBJ2-1; possibly TRBD2 for D (5 bases). V gave up 3 bases and J gave up 0 bases, with 12 bases separating them. CDR3 size: 16 residues. Germline values: CDR1 WSHSY, CDR2 SAAADI. The CDR3 DNA reads as TGCGCCAGCAGTGACTCACGAGGGAACTCCTACAATGAGCAGTTCTTC. Amino acids: CASSDSRGNSYNEQFF.

This clone was observed once. The V gene is TRBV9, the J gene TRBJ1-1; 7 nucleotides agree with TRBD1. The CDR3 totals 14 residues. Germline V gives CDR1 SGDLS, CDR2 YYNGEE. Losses at the gene ends were 3 bases for V and 5 bases for J; bases not matched to a gene: 7. The CDR3, as DNA: TGTGCCAGCAGCGGGGGGACAGAGGAAACTGAAGCTTTCTTT. It yields the protein CASSGGTEETEAFF.

The chain is built from TRBV6-1 and TRBJ2-1, with TRBD1 matching over 7 bases. Germline trimming cut 4 bases from V and 6 bases from J; bases unmatched to any gene: 9. Germline values: CDR1 MNHNS, CDR2 SASEGT. CDR3 length: 15 residues. The CDR3 region is CASSAPGQSFNEQFF. In DNA, the CDR3 is TGTGCCAGCAGTGCCCCGGGACAGAGTTTCAATGAGCAGTTCTTC.

This chain links TRBV6-5 with TRBJ2-1; 12 bases match TRBD2. V shed 4 bases, J shed 3 bases, and the junction held 4 bases outside the gene matches. Looked up from germline, CDR1 is MNHEY and CDR2 is SVGAGI. The CDR3 contains 16 residues. The CDR3 reads CASSFTSGGNYNEQFF. CDR3 bases: TGTGCCAGCAGTTTCACTAGCGGGGGGAACTACAATGAGCAGTTCTTC.

This clone came up once. J is TRBJ1-4 and V is TRBV5-4; 9 bases are shared with TRBD1. Germline-derived CDR1 and CDR2 are SGHNT and YYREEE (reference sequence). Losses at the gene ends were 0 bases for V and 7 bases for J; bases not matched to a gene: 4. This CDR3 comprises 15 residues. In DNA form, the CDR3 reads TGTGCCAGCAGCTTGGGACAGGGGGTTACTGAAAAACTGTTTTTT. Protein: CASSLGQGVTEKLFF.

The V and J genes are TRBV11-2 and TRBJ1-2; D might be TRBD1 (5 bases). This CDR3 has 16 amino acids. Trimming pared 5 bases from V and 5 bases from J, leaving 21 bases between. The germline gives CDR1 SGHAT, CDR2 FQNNGV. Here the CDR3 DNA reads TGTGCCAGCAGCCCATCGACAGCCCCGGGTATATATGGCTACACCTTC. Its protein product is CASSPSTAPGIYGYTF.

V and J are TRBV5-1 and TRBJ2-5, with unresolved D. The CDR3 runs to 13 residues. V was trimmed by 0 bases and J by 5 bases, leaving 8 bases between them. Germline CDR1 is SGHRS and CDR2 is YFSETQ. The CDR3 nucleotides are TGCGCCAGCAGCTTGGCCGGGTCGGAGACCCAGTACTTC. Translating it yields CASSLAGSETQYF. The variable domain in full, with the rest retrieved from reference TRBV5-1 and TRBJ2-5, is KAGVTQTPRYLIKTRGQQVTLSCSPISGHRSVSWYQQTPGQGLQFLFEYFSETQRNKGNFPGRFSGRQFSNSRSEMNVSTLELGDSALYLCASSLAGSETQYFGPGTRLLVL.

This clone occurred a few times. The rearrangement joins TRBV5-1 to TRBJ1-2; weak D call: TRBD1 (5 bases). V lost 0 bases, J lost 6 bases, and 15 bases lay in between. This CDR3 comprises 15 residues. The germline gives CDR1 SGHRS, CDR2 YFSETQ. The CDR3 loop reads CASSLEGQGVDGYTF. DNA of the CDR3: TGCGCCAGCAGCTTGGAGGGGCAGGGTGTTGATGGCTACACCTTC. Complete variable domain (other parts from reference TRBV5-1 and TRBJ1-2): KAGVTQTPRYLIKTRGQQVTLSCSPISGHRSVSWYQQTPGQGLQFLFEYFSETQRNKGNFPGRFSGRQFSNSRSEMNVSTLELGDSALYLCASSLEGQGVDGYTFGSGTRLTVV.

In its sample, this clone was seen a few times. Other DNA sequences in the same sample also yield this CDR3. The J gene is TRBJ1-1, the V gene TRBV11-2, with D uncertain. V was pared by 0 bases and J by 0 bases, with 8 bases between. CDR1 is SGHAT and CDR2 is FQNNGV in the germline V gene. CDR3 length: 15 amino acids. Here the CDR3 reads CASSLEAGMNTEAFF. As DNA, the CDR3 is TGTGCCAGCAGCTTAGAAGCGGGCATGAACACTGAAGCTTTCTTT. The whole variable domain, remainder taken from reference TRBV11-2 and TRBJ1-1, is EAGVAQSPRYKIIEKRQSVAFWCNPISGHATLYWYQQILGQGPKLLIQFQNNGVVDDSQLPKDRFSAERLKGVDSTLKIQPAKLEDSAVYLCASSLEAGMNTEAFFGQGTRLTVV.

The gene calls are TRBV14 and TRBJ2-5; tentatively, D is TRBD1 (6 bases). Looked up from germline, CDR1 is SGHDN and CDR2 is FVKESK. The CDR3 is made up of 13 amino acids. Between the trimmed V and J ends, which lost 1 base and 3 bases, there was a span of 6 bases. The CDR3 protein is CASSQGTEETQYF. CDR3 sequence (DNA): TGTGCCAGCAGCCAAGGGACAGAAGAGACCCAGTACTTC.

This chain uses TRBV7-9 with TRBJ2-1; 13 bases are a match to TRBD2. This CDR3 is built from 15 residues. CDR1 and CDR2 (germline): SEHNR, FQNEAQ (reference sequence). V was clipped by 5 bases and J by 7 bases; unmatched bases: 5. The CDR3 spells CASSLGTSGANEQFF. The CDR3 DNA reads TGTGCCAGCAGCCTAGGGACTAGCGGGGCAAATGAGCAGTTCTTC. The whole variable domain, filled in from reference TRBV7-9 and TRBJ2-1, reads DTGVSQNPRHKITKRGQNVTFRCDPISEHNRLYWYRQTLGQGPEFLTYFQNEAQLEKSRLLSDRFSAERPKGSFSTLEIQRTEQGDSAMYLCASSLGTSGANEQFFGPGTRLTVL.

This clone was seen only once. This rearrangement joins TRBV5-1 to TRBJ2-2; 9 bases are a match to TRBD1. Germline V gene lookup returns CDR1 SGHRS and CDR2 YFSETQ. The length of the CDR3 is 15 residues. J gave up 3 bases and V 7 bases, and 7 bases lay outside the gene matches. In DNA form, the CDR3 reads TGCGCCAGCCATCCCGACAGGGGGGACACCGGGGAGCTGTTTTTT. Its protein product is CASHPDRGDTGELFF.

This sequence joins TRBV4-1 and TRBJ2-5; the match to TRBD2 covers 8 bases. With 3 bases clipped from V and 3 bases from J, the junction kept 3 bases outside the gene matches. This CDR3 spans 14 amino acids. Germline loops: CDR1 MGHRA, CDR2 YSYEKL. CDR3 amino acids: CASSQQAGEETQYF. CDR3 DNA: TGCGCCAGCAGCCAGCAAGCGGGGGAAGAGACCCAGTACTTC.

The chain joins TRBV7-9 to TRBJ2-2, with unresolved D. Trimming took off 2 bases at V and 2 bases at J, with 3 bases between the two ends. This CDR3 region has 13 residues. Per germline, CDR1 SEHNR and CDR2 FQNEAQ (reference sequence). The CDR3 DNA reads as TGTGCCAGCAGCTTACCTAACACCGGGGAGCTGTTTTTT. Its translation is CASSLPNTGELFF.

This clone came up a few times. The chain employs TRBV5-1 and TRBJ2-1; TRBD2 matches 13 bases. Germline CDR1 reads SGHRS; CDR2 reads YFSETQ. This CDR3 has 16 amino acids. With 0 bases clipped from V and 8 bases from J, the junction kept 5 bases outside the gene matches. The CDR3 DNA reads TGCGCCAGCAGCTTGGAAAGAGGACTAGCGGGGGATGAGCAGTTCTTC. It yields the protein CASSLERGLAGDEQFF.

V is TRBV29-1 and J is TRBJ2-3; 10 nucleotides match TRBD2. This CDR3 contains 12 residues. Germline loops: CDR1 SQVTM, CDR2 ANQGSEA. V lost 7 bases, J lost 8 bases, and 6 bases stayed unmatched. CDR3 region: CSGRTSGFTQYF. As DNA, the CDR3 is TGCAGCGGGAGGACTAGCGGCTTTACGCAGTATTTT.

This chain links TRBV5-1 with TRBJ2-2, with 12 nucleotides matching TRBD2. The V gene's germline CDR1 is SGHRS and CDR2 YFSETQ. J was trimmed by 6 bases and V by 2 bases; bases with no gene match: 8. CDR3 length: 17 amino acids. The CDR3 region has the DNA TGCGCCAGCAGCTTACTCCCTAGCGGGGGGGCCTCCGGGGAGCTGTTTTTT. Protein: CASSLLPSGGASGELFF. The entire variable domain, with the rest obtained from reference TRBV5-1 and TRBJ2-2, is as follows: KAGVTQTPRYLIKTRGQQVTLSCSPISGHRSVSWYQQTPGQGLQFLFEYFSETQRNKGNFPGRFSGRQFSNSRSEMNVSTLELGDSALYLCASSLLPSGGASGELFFGEGSRLTVL.

This clone was detected a few times. V gene TRBV6-5 combines with J gene TRBJ2-1; 13 bases agree with TRBD2. CDR3 length equals 16 residues. The germline CDR1 and CDR2 sequences are MNHEY and SVGAGI. V was clipped by 0 bases and J by 8 bases; unmatched bases: 4. The CDR3 bases are TGTGCCAGCAGTTACTCGAAACTAGCGGGGGGGTATGAGCAGTTCTTC. Translation gives CASSYSKLAGGYEQFF.

V and J are TRBV6-1 and TRBJ2-2; 7 bases map to TRBD2. Germline V gene lookup returns CDR1 MNHNS and CDR2 SASEGT. The CDR3 has 15 residues. V was pared by 4 bases and J by 4 bases, with 6 bases of the junction left unmatched. The chain's CDR3 is CASSGRAGLTGELFF. The CDR3 nucleotides are TGTGCCAGCAGTGGTCGAGCGGGGCTCACCGGGGAGCTGTTTTTT.